The next 4 T cell receptor beta chains were all read from a single sample in a study of T cell changes during pregnancy in multiple sclerosis. Some clones are missing from TCRdb's copy, which holds only in-frame ones; the method was immunoSEQ multiplex PCR. The table shows about 47,000 clones, with around 92% occurring only once. Sequenced here: peripheral blood, sampled after pregnancy. All receptors come from a female donor with multiple sclerosis, enrolled in a pregnancy study.

The rearrangement links TRBV7-2 to TRBJ2-1; 14 bases map to TRBD2. This CDR3 contains 14 residues. CDR1 is SGHTA and CDR2 is FQGNSA in the germline V gene. With 5 bases clipped from V and 9 bases from J, the junction kept 3 bases outside the gene matches. The CDR3 protein is CASSPGTSGGEQFF. For the CDR3, the DNA is TGTGCCAGCAGCCCCGGGACTAGCGGGGGTGAGCAGTTCTTC.

This clone was counted between two and nine times. The J gene is TRBJ1-1, the V gene TRBV11-3; D unclear. V gave up 2 bases and J gave up 3 bases, with 7 bases separating them. The CDR3 is 13 residues long. Germline loops: CDR1 SGHNT, CDR2 YENEEA. The CDR3 coding sequence is TGTGCCAGCAGCTTAAACCCGGACACTGAAGCTTTCTTT. Translation: CASSLNPDTEAFF.

In its sample, this clone was seen once. The chain has TRBV4-1 and TRBJ2-4; no reliable D call. The CDR3 totals 14 residues. Trimming took 0 bases from V and 0 from J, leaving 3 bases between them. Germline V gene data show CDR1 as MGHRA and CDR2 as YSYEKL. The CDR3 is CASSQDIAKNIQYF. The CDR3 nucleotides are TGCGCCAGCAGCCAAGATATAGCCAAAAACATTCAGTACTTC.

This chain joins TRBV30 and TRBJ1-1; D possibly corresponds to TRBD1 (6 bases). There are 13 residues in the CDR3. CDR1 is GTSNPN and CDR2 is SVGIG in the germline V gene (reference sequence). The V end was cut by 2 bases, the J end by 10 bases, with 17 bases between. In DNA form, the CDR3 reads TGTGCCTGGAGTACCTGGACAGACTCTGGAGCTTTCTTT. This codes for CAWSTWTDSGAFF.